These T cell receptor beta chains were read from a single sample in a study of blood T cells in healthy people across ages. MiXCR, applied by TCRdb to the 5' RACE reads, yields one record per CDR3 protein. The data hold 600,000 to 800,000 distinct CDR3 sequences, with under 65% observed a single time. Sequencing was carried out using blood. These receptors came from an elderly woman in good health. The CDR3 runs from the conserved cysteine through the conserved F or W. Fields, in order: V gene, J gene, clone size, D gene, CDR3 protein, CDR3 DNA. The D gene is left open where the match is weak. Some rows have no size entry. The others give once, few or many, or a class for an expanded clone.

TRBV2,TRBJ2-7,many,NA,CASGFGGHEQYF,TGTGCCAGTGGGTTCGGGGGACACGAGCAGTACTTC
TRBV3-1,TRBJ2-5,NA,TRBD2,CASSLSGSRSNEQYF,TGTGCCAGCAGCCTAAGCGGGAGTAGGAGCAATGAGCAGTACTTC
TRBV2,TRBJ2-7,NA,NA,CASTRDRMSSYNEQYF,TGTGCCAGCACGAGGGACCGCATGAGCTCCTACAATGAGCAGTACTTC
TRBV28,TRBJ2-3,NA,NA,CASSSVTDTQYF,TGTGCCAGCAGTTCCGTTACAGATACGCAGTATTTT
TRBV20-1,TRBJ2-5,NA,NA,CSARSDSGVYF,TGCAGTGCTAGGTCGGACTCCGGGGTGTACTTC
TRBV4-2,TRBJ2-1,NA,NA,CASSSDGNRQETQFF,TGTGCCAGCAGCTCAGACGGGAATCGCCAAGAGACCCAGTTCTTC
TRBV5-5,TRBJ2-2,NA,NA,CASSLEALRTGELFF,TGTGCCAGCAGCTTGGAGGCGCTAAGGACCGGGGAGCTGTTTTTT
TRBV28,TRBJ2-5,NA,TRBD1,CASSPLRTGQDRDEQYF,TGTGCCAGCAGCCCCCTTCGGACAGGGCAGGACCGAGATGAGCAGTACTTC
TRBV29-1,TRBJ2-1,many,NA,CSVGGGKSSNEQFF,TGCAGCGTTGGAGGCGGGAAAAGTAGCAATGAGCAGTTCTTC
TRBV9,TRBJ2-7,once,TRBD2,CASSVDSGGDIYEQYF,TGTGCCAGCAGCGTAGATTCGGGGGGAGATATATACGAGCAGTACTTC
TRBV7-2,TRBJ2-1,NA,TRBD2,CASSRQLSGETQFF,TGTGCCAGCAGCCGCCAACTCAGCGGGGAGACCCAGTTCTTC